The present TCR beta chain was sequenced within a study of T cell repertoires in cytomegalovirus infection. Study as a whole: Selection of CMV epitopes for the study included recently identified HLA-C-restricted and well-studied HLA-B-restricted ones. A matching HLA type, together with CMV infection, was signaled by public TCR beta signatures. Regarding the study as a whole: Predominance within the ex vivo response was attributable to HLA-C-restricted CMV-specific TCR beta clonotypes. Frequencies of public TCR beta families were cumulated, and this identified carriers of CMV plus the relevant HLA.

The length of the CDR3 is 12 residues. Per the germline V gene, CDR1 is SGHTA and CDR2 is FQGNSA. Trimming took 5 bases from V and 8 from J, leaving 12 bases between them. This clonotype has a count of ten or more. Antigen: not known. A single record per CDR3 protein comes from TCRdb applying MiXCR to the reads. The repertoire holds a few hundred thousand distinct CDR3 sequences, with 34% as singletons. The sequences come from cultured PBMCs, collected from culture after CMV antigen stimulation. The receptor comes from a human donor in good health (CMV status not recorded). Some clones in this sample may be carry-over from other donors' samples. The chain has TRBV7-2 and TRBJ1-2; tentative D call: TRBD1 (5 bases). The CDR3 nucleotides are TGTGCCAGCAGCCGAGACAGAGGGGGCTACACCTTC. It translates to CASSRDRGGYTF.